Below are 17 T cell receptor beta chains sequenced from a single sample in a study of molecular identifiers for immune sequencing clone quantification. MiXCR, run by TCRdb on the PCR reads, gives a single entry per CDR3 protein. The sample comprises over 300,000 distinct CDR3 sequences, roughly a quarter of which are singletons, and around 0.76% rests with the top ten. Material for sequencing was naive CD8+ T cells from blood, with Jurkat cell RNA spiked in. Subset indicated: FACS-sorted CD8+CD4-CCR7+CD45RA+ naive T cells. Receptors originate from a human donor in good health. Some libraries in this study had Jurkat cell RNA spiked in.

This clonotype was seen a handful of times. This sequence joins TRBV2 and TRBJ1-1, with D hard to call. The CDR3 has 14 amino acids. Trimming stripped 0 bases from V and 4 bases from J, with 9 bases between. Germline V gene data show CDR1 as SNHLY and CDR2 as FYNNEI. DNA of the CDR3: TGTGCCAGCAGTGAAGCTCCTGAGGCCACTGAAGCTTTCTTT. Its protein is CASSEAPEATEAFF.

This clonotype was detected only a few times. The rearrangement uses TRBV20-1 and TRBJ2-3; 8 nucleotides align to TRBD2. Germline values: CDR1 DFQATT, CDR2 SNEGSKA (reference sequence). The trim removed 3 bases at V and 1 base at J, leaving 12 bases unmatched. This CDR3 spans 17 amino acids. The CDR3 region is CSASYIGGALGTDTQYF. DNA of the CDR3: TGCAGTGCTAGTTATATCGGGGGGGCCCTCGGCACAGATACGCAGTATTTT.

Note on this clonotype: This sequence may be a read error, since a much larger clone differs from it by one base. V is TRBV12-3 or TRBV12-4 and J is TRBJ2-6; no clear D. The CDR3 is 17 amino acids. The CDR3: CASKFGRRASGANVLTF. The CDR3 DNA follows: TGTGCCAGCAAATTCGGACGGAGAGCCTCTGGTGCCAACGTCCTGACTTTC.

This clonotype was seen a handful of times. CDR3 DNA sequence: TGCGCCAGCAGTCTCAAGGAGCTTCGCACAGATACGCAGTATTTT. Encoded protein: CASSLKELRTDTQYF. The chain joins TRBV5-1 to TRBJ2-3; no firm D call. V lost 5 bases to trimming and J lost 1 base, with 14 bases between them. The CDR3 consists of 15 residues. Germline CDR1 is SGHRS and CDR2 is YFSETQ.

There are a few counts of this clonotype. The chain employs TRBV7-2 and TRBJ2-7, with no clear D. This CDR3 has 15 residues. V gave up 1 base and J gave up 7 bases, with 17 bases separating them. Germline assignment: CDR1 SGHTA and CDR2 FQGNSA. Here the CDR3 reads CASSLDPTPTWEQYF. As DNA, the CDR3 is TGTGCCAGCAGCTTAGATCCGACACCCACCTGGGAGCAGTACTTC.

This clonotype appeared many times. V usage is TRBV5-1 and J usage is TRBJ2-3; D remains ambiguous. Germline V gene data show CDR1 as SGHRS and CDR2 as YFSETQ. CDR3 length: 13 amino acids. Trimming removed 4 bases from V and 4 bases from J, with 10 bases in between. The CDR3 is CASSPGVADTQYF. DNA for the CDR3: TGCGCCAGCAGCCCTGGAGTAGCAGATACGCAGTATTTT. The variable domain in full, with the rest retrieved from reference TRBV5-1 and TRBJ2-3, is KAGVTQTPRYLIKTRGQQVTLSCSPISGHRSVSWYQQTPGQGLQFLFEYFSETQRNKGNFPGRFSGRQFSNSRSEMNVSTLELGDSALYLCASSPGVADTQYFGPGTRLTVL.

The chain links TRBV4-1 to TRBJ2-5; D gene unclear. The V end lost 0 bases, the J end lost 7 bases, and 12 bases lay between the germline ends. Germline V gene lookup returns CDR1 MGHRA and CDR2 YSYEKL. The CDR3 is 14 amino acids. CDR3 nucleotides: TGCGCCAGCAGCCAAGATACCCTCCAAAGGACCCAGTACTTC. Amino acid sequence: CASSQDTLQRTQYF.

With respect to this clonotype: A read error may be the cause here, since a much bigger clone is one base away. V gene TRBV29-1 combines with J gene TRBJ1-1; D perhaps matches TRBD1 (6 bases). The CDR3 length is 14 residues. V lost 3 bases and J 4 bases, leaving 15 bases between the germline ends. Germline-derived CDR1 and CDR2 are SQVTM and ANQGSEA. CDR3 sequence (DNA): TGCAGCGTTGATGTGCGGGACATGAGCACTGAAGCTTTCTTT. Amino acid sequence: CSVDVRDMSTEAFF.

This clonotype was found many times. The CDR3 sequence: CASSLDSSETQYF. DNA for the CDR3: TGTGCCAGCAGCTTAGATAGTTCTGAGACCCAGTACTTC. This chain links TRBV7-2 with TRBJ2-5; D remains unclear. This CDR3 has 13 amino acids. The germline V and J ends were trimmed by 1 base and 5 bases, with 8 bases remaining between them. The V gene's germline CDR1 is SGHTA and CDR2 FQGNSA.

The table lists this clonotype with a few counts. The rearrangement links TRBV29-1 to TRBJ2-3; 14 bases line up with TRBD2. CDR3 size: 15 residues. Germline CDR1 SQVTM, CDR2 ANQGSEA. The V segment lost 6 bases and the J segment 1 base; nucleotides outside the gene matches: 3. CDR3 nucleotides: TGCAGCGTAATGGGACTAGCGGGAGGCACAGATACGCAGTATTTT. Its translation is CSVMGLAGGTDTQYF.

The table lists this clonotype with many counts. The J gene is TRBJ1-4, the V gene TRBV29-1; D remains ambiguous. From germline, CDR1 is SQVTM and CDR2 ANQGSEA. The CDR3 contains 12 residues. The V gene lost 7 bases and the J gene lost 6 bases, with 12 bases spanning the gap. In nucleotides, the CDR3 is TGCAGCGCCTCCGGGAGCGATGAAAAACTGTTTTTT. This codes for CSASGSDEKLFF.

On this clonotype: This may arise from a read error, as a much more abundant clone is one base away. This sequence joins TRBV5-1 and TRBJ2-7; TRBD2 is a possible D gene (6 bases). The germline V and J ends were trimmed by 5 bases and 3 bases, with 24 bases remaining between them. The germline gives CDR1 SGHRS, CDR2 YFSETQ. The CDR3 is 17 amino acids. CDR3 in DNA: TGCGCCAGCAGATCGGACATGGGGGTCCTCGGGGGCTACGAGCAGTACTTC. Translating gives CASRSDMGVLGGYEQYF.

This clonotype was picked up a small number of times. The chain couples TRBV3-1 to TRBJ2-3; 7 bases agree with TRBD2. V lost 1 base to trimming and J lost 0 bases; unmatched junction nucleotides: 4. Germline-derived CDR1 and CDR2 are LGHDT and YNNKEL (reference sequence). The CDR3 is 16 amino acids. The CDR3 DNA follows: TGTGCCAGCAGCCAAGCACTAGCGCCTAGCACAGATACGCAGTATTTT. Its protein is CASSQALAPSTDTQYF.

With regard to this clonotype: This may be a read error, as it is one base from a much larger clone. This chain's CDR3 is CSVVRTLGTDTQYF. The CDR3 bases are TGCAGCGTTGTAAGGACATTGGGCACAGATACGCAGTATTTT. The chain combines TRBV29-1 with TRBJ2-3; D perhaps matches TRBD1 (5 bases). The CDR3 is made up of 14 amino acids. Germline V CDR1 and CDR2: SQVTM, ANQGSEA. The V gene lost 4 bases and the J gene lost 1 base, with 12 bases spanning the gap.

This clonotype was found a few times. A read error may account for a junction end that differs from germline. The chain combines TRBV5-3 with TRBJ2-5, with TRBD1 identical over 7 bases. TRBV5-3 has ORF status, its function being uncertain. The CDR3 totals 15 residues. The CDR3 DNA is TGTGCCAGCAGCTGGCCCGGGACAGACCAAGAGACCCAGTACTTC. The encoded protein is CASSWPGTDQETQYF.

Ten or more counts support this clonotype. This chain links TRBV7-2 with TRBJ1-6; 8 nucleotides line up with TRBD1. Germline CDR1 is SGHTA and CDR2 is FQGNSA. The trim removed 5 bases at V and 8 bases at J, leaving 8 bases unmatched. The CDR3 spans 15 residues. CDR3 region: CASSQGSTGDSPLHF. The DNA of the CDR3 is TGTGCCAGCAGCCAGGGGTCGACAGGGGATTCACCCCTCCACTTT.

The chain recombines TRBV5-1 with TRBJ2-1, with D perhaps matching TRBD2 (5 bases). Germline lookup yields CDR1 SGHRS and CDR2 YFSETQ. V was shortened by 4 bases and J by 6 bases, with 8 bases between the two germline ends. The CDR3 extends over 12 amino acids. CDR3 sequence: CASSLEVNEQFF. For the CDR3, the DNA is TGCGCCAGCAGCCTGGAGGTCAATGAGCAGTTCTTC.